This TCR beta chain emerged from a study of T cell responses to AZD1222 COVID-19 vaccine (dated by TCRdb to about 2021). In the study overall: Because spike-specific TCR depth and breadth did not differ between the two schedules, AZD1222 recipients who got a second dose at roughly 4 weeks were pooled with those who got a second dose at roughly 12 weeks. A total of about 230 trial participants underwent TCR sequencing, of whom 200 to 220 received two doses of AZD1222 and 26 received two doses of the MenACWY control vaccine. Trial participants were enrolled into age subgroups of 18-55, 56-69 and 70-plus years, which contained about 150, 27 and 61 TCR-sequenced participants, respectively.

This clone was seen more than once but under ten times. What this receptor recognizes is not known. Base qualities are not at hand, and no much larger clone is one base apart. The CDR3 runs 14 amino acids, cysteine and phenylalanine included. The kept DNA is CDR3 alone, 42 bases in frame from the first base. Trimmed from V: 3 bases; trimmed from J: 6 bases; junction bases lacking a gene match: 2. Via the germline V gene, CDR1 is MNHNS and CDR2 SASEGT. The research as a whole found: The whole spike protein was spanned by vaccine-associated CD4 TCRs, and dominant responses were seen in regions 160-218 and 743-854. After two AZD1222 doses, both the breadth and the depth of spike-specific TCRs were significantly higher than at day 0 and than in MenACWY recipients. Most participants were white British and females outnumbered males, and the authors suggested that clonal diversity may have been underestimated. Conclusions about previously exposed vaccinees are limited, since just 6 or 7 AZD1222 recipients were seropositive for SARS-CoV-2 at baseline. No day 14 peak-response samples were available, so repertoires were characterized only after the peak T cell response. Reportedly, almost half of the unique spike-specific TCRs recognized epitopes lying outside the regions that are mutated in the B.1.351 and B.1.1.7 variants. In the small 56-69-year group, the increase in depth fell short of significance, most likely because of low power.

The time point label, read with the paper, signifies: baseline before first vaccination. Vaccinee samples came from UK trials COV001 and COV002, including a single-blind randomized controlled phase 2/3 trial of AZD1222 (ChAdOx1 nCoV-19) in healthy adults. Trial participant PBMC samples were collected at day 0 and day 28 after the second dose for TCRbeta chain sequencing. The CDR3 regions of human TCRbeta chains were analyzed by immunosequencing. In the authors' own workflow: Repertoire TCRs were matched against a reference library of SARS-CoV-2-specific TCRs generated with the MIRA antigen-specificity platform. Breadth was defined as the fraction of unique TCRs that were SARS-CoV-2-associated. Depth was defined as the fraction of total T cells that were SARS-CoV-2-associated. Using the MIRA data, each spike-specific TCR was assigned both to the spike region to which the TCR was reactive and to a CD4 or CD8 class. Log10-transformed breadth and depth values were compared by one-way ANOVA with Sidak's multiple comparisons tests. Held by TCRdb, this immuneACCESS table contains in-frame sequences only and omits some clones. Under half of the omission traces to an unresolved V gene where checked; the cause of the rest is unknown. V, J and clone size were drawn from that table, and D and trimming were deduced from the DNA. A total of about 180,000 clones appear in this sample, 85% to 95% of them only once. About 3% of the sample comes from the top ten.

The receptor comes from an adult in good health. The sequence is built from TRBV6-1 and TRBJ2-7, with 13 middle bases fitting TRBD2. The sequencing here drew on peripheral blood, taken on day 0 of AZD1222 vaccination. This receptor carries the CDR3 CASSEGLAGLEQYF. The sequenced DNA: TGTGCCAGCAGTGAGGGACTAGCGGGACTCGAGCAGTACTTC.